The clone carrying this T cell receptor beta chain was observed once. This record comes from a study of control samples from healthy donors and cancer patients. Generated by immunoSEQ multiplex PCR, the TCRdb table keeps only in-frame clones and is missing some. There are just over 150,000 clones in the sample; about 94% occur only once, and around 8% lies in the top ten. The CDR3 loop spans 15 amino acids. Germline lookup yields CDR1 MNHEY and CDR2 SVGAGI. Trimming removed 2 bases at V and 5 bases at J, with 15 bases between. Sequenced material: blood. This TCR derives from a woman aged 40 to 49 in good health. This chain joins TRBV6-5 and TRBJ1-1; no clear D. For the CDR3, the DNA is TGTGCCAGCAGTTACGACTCCGCGAGGGTGACTGAAGCTTTCTTT. Its protein product is CASSYDSARVTEAFF.